This T cell receptor (beta chain) was identified in a study of blood T cell repertoires in COVID-19 (dated by TCRdb to 2018 to 2021). As for the study more broadly: The collaborator samples originated in the United States, Italy and Spain and spanned the acute and convalescent phases of COVID-19. The material from the prospective study consisted of cDNA or gDNA derived from T cells, B-cell-depleted T cells, or PBMCs. The dataset comprised deeply sampled blood TCRbeta repertoires from subjects exposed to, actively infected with, or recovered from COVID-19. The repertoires were released in a freely available public database meant as a resource for research on the immune response to SARS-CoV-2. Samples were obtained from the ongoing ImmuneRACE study (first 160 participants) and from over a thousand subjects provided by 6 global collaborators. A de-identified subject ID, COVID-19 status, age in years and sex were almost always included in the sample metadata. Where available, HLA class I and class II types were obtained from metadata supplied by the sample provider rather than from assay-based typing. The full study reports these points: The quantity of clinical and demographic metadata differed by source and by participant and was supplied without curation.

Collaborating institutions collected whole blood in K2EDTA tubes following their own protocols. Collaborator samples were shipped for TCRbeta analysis as frozen whole blood, isolated PBMCs, or DNA extracted from either sample type. The immunoSEQ Assay, a bias-controlled multiplex PCR, was used to amplify TCRbeta CDR3 regions from genomic DNA. The paper's data handling went like this. Nucleated cell counts per sample were estimated from amplification of reference gene primers within the assay. To quantify the absolute abundance of each unique TCRbeta CDR3 rearrangement, sequence reads were collapsed and filtered. For each sample, productive Simpson clonality was calculated as the square root of Simpson's diversity index across productive rearrangements. The table was pulled from immuneACCESS by TCRdb, which kept in-frame rearrangements only. Such tables lose some clones; where checked, under half of the loss comes from unresolved V genes, and the rest has no known cause. V and J calls and clone size are given by that table; D and trimming were obtained from the DNA. This sample lists approximately 380,000 clones; 85% were detected once. The biggest ten clones account for roughly 3.9% of the sample.

According to the germline V gene (reference sequence), CDR1 reads LNHDA and CDR2 reads SQIVND. The CDR3 covers 15 residues, taking in both the cysteine and the phenylalanine. Kept here is only the CDR3 DNA, which spans 45 bases and is read in frame from base 1. V lost 10 bases and J lost 0 bases; the stretch between them is 16 bases long. Comment on this clone: Its cognate antigen has yet to be identified. No base qualities exist here, and no much larger clone lies one base off it.

The chain joins TRBV19 to TRBJ2-1; the D gene is perhaps TRBD1, from 5 matching bases. The clonotype originates from a woman aged 18-29 years with acute or convalescent COVID-19. The specimen was peripheral blood. The CDR3 amino acid sequence is: CATMGLGSSYNEQFF. DNA sequence: TGTGCCACCATGGGGCTGGGAAGCTCCTACAATGAGCAGTTCTTC.